The source of this T cell receptor (beta chain) is a study of T cells in Graves' hyperthyroidism and ophthalmopathy. General study results and limits: In the analysis, a 13 V-J model separated ophthalmopathy from stable hyperthyroidism.

From RNA transcripts, TCR beta CDR3 regions were amplified. When the TCR CDR3 underwent first-round RT-PCR, the HTBI primer set was used. Each CDR3 protein is one row after TCRdb ran MiXCR on the multiplex PCR reads. The sample holds about 500,000 distinct CDR3 sequences; under 20% are singletons and the top ten take about 16%. This CDR3 contains 15 residues. The germline gives CDR1 DFQATT, CDR2 SNEGSKA (reference sequence). Unmatched junction bases numbered 10, after V lost 5 bases and J lost 6 bases. This clonotype was detected ten times or more. Its antigen is unidentified. The rearrangement uses TRBV20-1 and TRBJ2-1; 10 nucleotides match TRBD2. Sequencing used blood. The sequence derives from a young woman with Graves' ophthalmopathy. The CDR3 bases are TGCAGTGCTCCTCCTCCTAGCGGGGGTCGCAATGAGCAGTTCTTC. Translating gives CSAPPPSGGRNEQFF.